The 15 T cell receptor beta chains given below trace back to one sample, sequenced in a study of blood T cells in healthy people across ages. A second roughly 6 to 12 cycle PCR used barcoded and J-beta primers. TCRdb reanalysed the 5' RACE reads using MiXCR and keeps one entry per CDR3 protein. The sample consists of 1.5 million to 2 million distinct CDR3 sequences, roughly 52% of them appearing once. The sequencing sample was made of blood. Receptors originate from a woman in her thirties or forties in good health.

There are many counts of this clonotype. The rearrangement links TRBV4-1 to TRBJ2-6, with a weak D call TRBD1 (6 bases). The ends were cut back, 5 bases at V and 1 base at J, with 6 bases in the middle. The length of the CDR3 is 14 residues. CDR1 MGHRA and CDR2 YSYEKL come from the germline V gene. The CDR3: CASSDRSGANVLTF. CDR3 bases: TGCGCCAGCAGCGACAGGTCTGGGGCCAACGTCCTGACTTTC.

This clonotype was detected only a few times. The DNA for the CDR3 is TGCGCCAGCAGCCACTCGACAGGGGGTTATGGCTACACCTTC. Its protein product is CASSHSTGGYGYTF. The chain recombines TRBV4-1 with TRBJ1-2, with TRBD1 identical over 9 bases. The J segment lost 5 bases and the V segment lost 3 bases, leaving 4 bases of the junction unmatched. The CDR3 loop spans 14 amino acids. Germline loops: CDR1 MGHRA, CDR2 YSYEKL.

J is TRBJ2-3 and V is TRBV28, with D perhaps matching TRBD1 (5 bases). The CDR3 loop spans 14 amino acids. CDR1 MDHEN and CDR2 SYDVKM come from the germline V gene. The V end lost 5 bases, the J end lost 2 bases, and 11 bases lay between the germline ends. CDR3 region: CASSTTGPTDTQYF. CDR3 nucleotides: TGTGCCAGCAGTACTACAGGCCCCACAGATACGCAGTATTTT.

In this sample, this clonotype turned up a few times. The chain has TRBV5-1 and TRBJ2-6; D remains ambiguous. V shed 1 base and J shed 4 bases, with 3 bases lying between them. This CDR3 region has 13 residues. Germline-derived CDR1 and CDR2 are SGHRS and YFSETQ. The CDR3 region is CASSLWGANVLTF. CDR3 nucleotides: TGCGCCAGCAGCTTGTGGGGGGCCAACGTCCTGACTTTC.

The chain recombines TRBV20-1 with TRBJ2-3; unclear D gene. V was pared by 2 bases and J by 6 bases, with 3 bases between. Germline-derived CDR1 and CDR2 are DFQATT and SNEGSKA (reference sequence). This CDR3 comprises 10 residues. The CDR3 protein is CSARQDTQYF. CDR3 bases: TGCAGTGCTAGACAGGATACGCAGTATTTT.

V and J are TRBV7-9 and TRBJ2-1, with 8 positions matching TRBD2. Germline V gene sequence: CDR1 SEHNR, CDR2 FQNEAQ (reference sequence). The V and J ends lost 6 bases and 1 base, in that order; junction bases with no gene match: 5. The CDR3 has 15 amino acids. CDR3 bases: TGTGCCAGCAGACGCCGGGAGGGATCCTACAATGAGCAGTTCTTC. As protein: CASRRREGSYNEQFF. Filled out from reference TRBV7-9 and TRBJ2-1, the complete variable domain reads DTGVSQNPRHKITKRGQNVTFRCDPISEHNRLYWYRQTLGQGPEFLTYFQNEAQLEKSRLLSDRFSAERPKGSFSTLEIQRTEQGDSAMYLCASRRREGSYNEQFFGPGTRLTVL.

The chain carries TRBV4-3 and TRBJ1-2; 9 bases map to TRBD1. There are 15 residues in the CDR3. Germline values: CDR1 LGHNA, CDR2 YSLEER. Trimming cost V 4 bases and J 2 bases; bases outside gene matches: 5. The CDR3 loop is CASSRTGGENYGYTF. The CDR3 bases are TGCGCCAGCAGCCGAACAGGGGGCGAGAACTATGGCTACACCTTC.

The chain joins TRBV9 to TRBJ2-1, with 8 bases lining up with TRBD2. CDR1 SGDLS and CDR2 YYNGEE come from the germline V gene. CDR3 length: 16 residues. Losses at the gene ends were 0 bases for V and 6 bases for J; bases not matched to a gene: 8. CDR3 protein: CASSVGPGGGFNEQFF. CDR3 coding DNA: TGTGCCAGCAGCGTAGGGCCCGGGGGGGGGTTCAATGAGCAGTTCTTC.

The chain is built from TRBV13 and TRBJ1-2, with D perhaps TRBD1 (6 bases). Looked up from germline, CDR1 is PRHDT and CDR2 is FYEKMQ (reference sequence). The CDR3 contains 15 residues. With 1 base removed from V and 2 bases from J, the gap between germline ends came to 11 bases. The CDR3 is CASSLAQTGNYGYTF. The CDR3 region has the DNA TGTGCCAGCAGCTTAGCCCAGACAGGAAACTATGGCTACACCTTC.

The count of this clonotype is one. V and J are TRBV2 and TRBJ2-3, with D perhaps matching TRBD2 (5 bases). Trimming pared 5 bases from V and 7 bases from J, leaving 22 bases between. This CDR3 region has 16 residues. Germline V gene lookup returns CDR1 SNHLY and CDR2 FYNNEI. The CDR3: CASSKRLLDSANTQYF. The CDR3 DNA is TGTGCCAGCAGTAAACGACTACTGGACTCGGCCAATACGCAGTATTTT.

V usage is TRBV7-9 and J usage is TRBJ2-6; D possibly corresponds to TRBD2 (5 bases). This CDR3 region has 14 residues. The germline V gene has CDR1 SEHNR and CDR2 FQNEAQ (reference sequence). The germline V and J ends were trimmed by 8 bases and 3 bases, with 11 bases remaining between them. This CDR3 reads CASLGSGGANVLTF. In nucleotides, the CDR3 is TGTGCCAGCTTGGGGAGCGGTGGGGCCAACGTCCTGACTTTC.

The chain has TRBV28 and TRBJ2-7; 7 bases agree with TRBD1. With V trimmed by 10 bases and J by 3 bases, 6 bases remained unmatched. The CDR3 has 12 amino acids. Germline V gene data show CDR1 as MDHEN and CDR2 as SYDVKM. This chain's CDR3 is CANRGRFYEQYF. CDR3 DNA: TGTGCCAACAGGGGCAGATTCTACGAGCAGTACTTC.

This clonotype was seen repeatedly, ten times or more. The rearrangement joins TRBV6-2 or TRBV6-3 to TRBJ2-1; D remains ambiguous. CDR1 is MNHEY and CDR2 is SVGEGT in the germline V gene. The CDR3 contains 11 residues. The ends were cut back, 2 bases at V and 6 bases at J, with 2 bases in the middle. This CDR3 is CASSYTNEQFF. CDR3 DNA: TGTGCCAGCAGTTACACCAATGAGCAGTTCTTC.

The rearrangement joins TRBV2 to TRBJ1-2, with a tentative D call TRBD1 (5 bases). CDR1 and CDR2 from the germline V gene are SNHLY and FYNNEI. The CDR3 sequence is 14 residues long. The V end was cut by 0 bases, the J end by 3 bases, with 8 bases between. DNA for the CDR3: TGTGCCAGCAGTGAAGCAAACAGGTACTATGGCTACACCTTC. It is translated as CASSEANRYYGYTF.

This chain uses TRBV4-3 with TRBJ2-1, with a possible D match to TRBD2 (7 bases). The CDR3 spans 18 residues. Germline V gene data show CDR1 as LGHNA and CDR2 as YSLEER. Between the trimmed V and J ends, which lost 0 bases and 9 bases, there was a span of 24 bases. CDR3 in DNA: TGCGCCAGCAGCCAAGAAGGGGGGGCGAGAGGGGGAGCGGGTGAGCAGTTCTTC. Translating gives CASSQEGGARGGAGEQFF.